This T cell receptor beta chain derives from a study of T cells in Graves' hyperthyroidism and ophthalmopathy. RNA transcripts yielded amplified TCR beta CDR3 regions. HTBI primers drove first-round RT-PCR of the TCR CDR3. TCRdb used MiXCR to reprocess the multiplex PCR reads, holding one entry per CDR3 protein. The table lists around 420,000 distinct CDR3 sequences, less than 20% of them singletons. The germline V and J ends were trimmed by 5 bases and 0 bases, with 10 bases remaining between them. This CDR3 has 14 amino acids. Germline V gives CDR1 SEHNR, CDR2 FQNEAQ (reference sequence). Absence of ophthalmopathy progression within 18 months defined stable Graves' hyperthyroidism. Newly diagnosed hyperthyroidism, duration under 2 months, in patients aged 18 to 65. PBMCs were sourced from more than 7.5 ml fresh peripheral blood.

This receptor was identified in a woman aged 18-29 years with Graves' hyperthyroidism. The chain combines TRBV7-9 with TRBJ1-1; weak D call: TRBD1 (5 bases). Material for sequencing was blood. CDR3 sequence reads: CASSRGEMNTEAFF. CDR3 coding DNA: TGTGCCAGCAGCCGAGGGGAAATGAACACTGAAGCTTTCTTT.